This T cell receptor (beta chain) appears in the sequencing data of a study of patients and donors after allogeneic stem cell transplantation. Germline assignment: CDR1 MNHNS and CDR2 SASEGT. V gave up 7 bases and J gave up 1 base, with 10 bases separating them. The CDR3 totals 14 residues. Each CDR3 protein gets one entry after TCRdb re-called the RT-PCR reads with MiXCR. The sample contains about 200,000 distinct CDR3 sequences, around two fifths of which appear only once. The chain carries TRBV6-1 and TRBJ2-2; D uncertain. Sequenced material: blood, either unsorted or a sorted T cell fraction (not recorded which). This TCR derives from a human donor who was either an allogeneic HSCT recipient or a stem cell or donor lymphocyte infusion donor (not recorded which). It is not recorded whose cells these are; they may come from a transplant donor. This CDR3 reads CASTGLQNTGELFF. The CDR3 region has the DNA TGTGCCAGCACCGGATTACAGAACACCGGGGAGCTGTTTTTT.